The text below deals with one TCR beta chain. These data come from a study of graft-versus-host responses after intestinal transplantation. Study in general: Every recipient had anti-thymocyte globulin induction and roughly 3 years of tacrolimus plus steroids.

Study outcomes and limitations: Early post-transplant HvG declines tracked with peak circulating GvH clone levels.

Responders labeled with CFSE (around 200,000) were plated with around 200,000 irradiated, violet-dye-labeled stimulators. Proliferating CFSE-low CD3+CD4+ and CD3+CD8+ responders were sorted post-reaction. The method was immunoSEQ multiplex PCR; TCRdb's version includes in-frame clones alone and lacks a portion of them. The sample consists of 4,300 or so clones, less than 35% of them appearing once. Trimming removed 6 bases at V and 2 bases at J, with 16 bases between. The V gene's germline CDR1 is KGHSH and CDR2 LQKENI. The CDR3 has 16 residues. The origin of this receptor is a human patient who was an organ donor for intestinal transplantation. The source material was alloreactive CD8+ T cells from a mixed lymphocyte reaction culture, sampled before transplantation. Subset noted: CFSE-low proliferating T cells sorted from approximately 6-day pre-transplant mixed lymphocyte reaction (GvH or HvG direction). The chain couples TRBV18 to TRBJ1-4; D call uncertain. In nucleotides, the CDR3 is TGTGCCAGCTCGCTCGATGCCGGGGTGACTAATGAAAAACTGTTTTTT. This gives the protein CASSLDAGVTNEKLFF.